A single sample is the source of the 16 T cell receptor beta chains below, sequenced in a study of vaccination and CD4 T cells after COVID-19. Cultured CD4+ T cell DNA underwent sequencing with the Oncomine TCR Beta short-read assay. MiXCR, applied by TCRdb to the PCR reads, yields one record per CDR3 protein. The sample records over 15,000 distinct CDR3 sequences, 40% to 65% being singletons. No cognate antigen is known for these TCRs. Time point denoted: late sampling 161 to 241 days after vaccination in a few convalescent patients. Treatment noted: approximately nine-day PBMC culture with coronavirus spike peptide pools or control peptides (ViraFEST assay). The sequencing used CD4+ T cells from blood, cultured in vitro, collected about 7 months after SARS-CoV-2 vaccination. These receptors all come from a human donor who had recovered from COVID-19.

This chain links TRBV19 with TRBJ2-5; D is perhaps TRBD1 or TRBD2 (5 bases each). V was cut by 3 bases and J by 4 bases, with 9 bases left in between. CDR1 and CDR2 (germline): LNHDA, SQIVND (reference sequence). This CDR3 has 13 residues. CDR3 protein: CASSMVGGETQYF. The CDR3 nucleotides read TGTGCCAGTAGTATGGTTGGGGGAGAGACCCAGTACTTC.

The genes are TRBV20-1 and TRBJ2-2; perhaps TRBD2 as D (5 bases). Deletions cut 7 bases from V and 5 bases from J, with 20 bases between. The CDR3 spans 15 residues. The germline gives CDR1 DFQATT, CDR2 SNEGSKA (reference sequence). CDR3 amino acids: CSVPNGRTGTGELFF. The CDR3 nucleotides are TGCAGTGTCCCGAACGGGCGGACGGGGACCGGGGAGCTGTTTTTT.

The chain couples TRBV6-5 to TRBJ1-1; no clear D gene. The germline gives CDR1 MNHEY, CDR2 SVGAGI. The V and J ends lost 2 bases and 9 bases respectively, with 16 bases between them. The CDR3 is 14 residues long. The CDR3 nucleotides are TGTGCCAGCAGTTACCCCGATATATGGGGTAAAGCTTTCTTT. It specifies CASSYPDIWGKAFF.

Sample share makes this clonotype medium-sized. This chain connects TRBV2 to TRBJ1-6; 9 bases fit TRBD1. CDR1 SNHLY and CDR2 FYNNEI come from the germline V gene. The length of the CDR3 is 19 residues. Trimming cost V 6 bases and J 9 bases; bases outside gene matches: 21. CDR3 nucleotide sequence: TGTGCCAGCAGGCGATCACTCCGGGACAGGGAACAGGGGCGTTCACCCCTCCACTTT. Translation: CASRRSLRDREQGRSPLHF.

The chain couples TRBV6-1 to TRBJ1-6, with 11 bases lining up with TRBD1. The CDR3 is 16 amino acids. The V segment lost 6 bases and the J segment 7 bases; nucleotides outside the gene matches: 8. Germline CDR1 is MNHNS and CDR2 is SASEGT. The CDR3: CASSVGQGALNSPLHF. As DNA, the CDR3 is TGTGCCAGCAGCGTCGGACAGGGGGCTTTGAATTCACCCCTCCACTTT.

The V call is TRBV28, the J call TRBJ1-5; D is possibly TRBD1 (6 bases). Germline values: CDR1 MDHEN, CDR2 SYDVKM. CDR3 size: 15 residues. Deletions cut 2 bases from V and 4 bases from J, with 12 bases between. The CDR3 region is CASSLMDSPNQPQHF. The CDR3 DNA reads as TGTGCCAGCAGTTTAATGGACAGTCCTAATCAGCCCCAGCATTTT.

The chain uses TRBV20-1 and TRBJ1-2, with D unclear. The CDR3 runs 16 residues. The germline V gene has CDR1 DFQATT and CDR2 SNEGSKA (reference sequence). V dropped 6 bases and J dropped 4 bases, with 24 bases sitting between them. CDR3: CSAKYYTRFFFYGYTF. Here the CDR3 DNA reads TGCAGTGCCAAATACTATACAAGATTCTTTTTCTATGGCTACACCTTC.

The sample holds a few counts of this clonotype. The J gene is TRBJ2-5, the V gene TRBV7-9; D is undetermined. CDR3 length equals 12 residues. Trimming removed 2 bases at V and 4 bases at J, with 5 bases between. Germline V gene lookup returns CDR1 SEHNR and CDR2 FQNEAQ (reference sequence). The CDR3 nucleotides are TGTGCCAGCAGCTTAAGGACAGAGACCCAGTACTTC. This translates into CASSLRTETQYF.

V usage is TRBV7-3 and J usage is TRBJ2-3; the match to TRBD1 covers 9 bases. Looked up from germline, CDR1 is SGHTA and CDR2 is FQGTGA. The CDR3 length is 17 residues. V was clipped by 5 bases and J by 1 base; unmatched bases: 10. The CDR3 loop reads CASSTKPRDRGTDTQYF. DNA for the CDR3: TGTGCCAGCAGCACCAAACCTAGGGACAGGGGCACAGATACGCAGTATTTT.

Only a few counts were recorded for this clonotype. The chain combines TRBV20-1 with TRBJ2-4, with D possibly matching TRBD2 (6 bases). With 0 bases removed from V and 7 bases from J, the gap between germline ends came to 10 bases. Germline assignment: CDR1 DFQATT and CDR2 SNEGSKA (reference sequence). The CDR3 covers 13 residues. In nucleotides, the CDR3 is TGCAGTGCTAGAGATTACGCGGGGAACATTCAGTACTTC. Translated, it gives CSARDYAGNIQYF.

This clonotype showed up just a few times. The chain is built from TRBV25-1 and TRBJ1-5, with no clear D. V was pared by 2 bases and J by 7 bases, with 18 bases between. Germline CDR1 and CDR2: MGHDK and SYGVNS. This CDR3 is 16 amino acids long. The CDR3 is CASSEPPGPSGQPQHF. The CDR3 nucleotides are TGTGCCAGCAGTGAACCCCCCGGGCCTTCGGGGCAGCCCCAGCATTTT.

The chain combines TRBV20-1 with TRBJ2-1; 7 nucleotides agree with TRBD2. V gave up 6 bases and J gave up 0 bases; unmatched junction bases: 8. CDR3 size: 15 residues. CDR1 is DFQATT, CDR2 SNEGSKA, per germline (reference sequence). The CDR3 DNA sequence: TGCAGTGCAAAAGTCGGGAGGTCCTCCTACAATGAGCAGTTCTTC. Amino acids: CSAKVGRSSYNEQFF.

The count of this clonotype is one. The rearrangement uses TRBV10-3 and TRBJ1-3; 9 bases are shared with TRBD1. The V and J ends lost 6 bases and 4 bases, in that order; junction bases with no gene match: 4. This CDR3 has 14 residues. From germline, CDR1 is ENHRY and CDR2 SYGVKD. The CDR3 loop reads CAISPTGGGNTIYF. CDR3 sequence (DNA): TGTGCCATCAGCCCGACAGGGGGGGGAAACACCATATATTTT.

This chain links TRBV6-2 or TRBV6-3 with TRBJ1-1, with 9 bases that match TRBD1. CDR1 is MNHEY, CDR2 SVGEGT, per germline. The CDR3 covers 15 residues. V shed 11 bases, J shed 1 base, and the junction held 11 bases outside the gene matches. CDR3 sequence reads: CAGAFRTGENTEAFF. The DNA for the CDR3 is TGTGCCGGGGCCTTTAGGACAGGGGAGAACACTGAAGCTTTCTTT.

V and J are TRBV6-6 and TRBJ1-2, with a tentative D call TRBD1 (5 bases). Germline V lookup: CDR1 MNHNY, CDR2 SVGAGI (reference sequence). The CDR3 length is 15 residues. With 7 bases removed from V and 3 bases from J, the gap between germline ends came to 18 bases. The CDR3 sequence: CASTDGAALYYGYTF. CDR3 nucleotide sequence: TGTGCCAGCACCGACGGGGCGGCCTTATACTATGGCTACACCTTC.

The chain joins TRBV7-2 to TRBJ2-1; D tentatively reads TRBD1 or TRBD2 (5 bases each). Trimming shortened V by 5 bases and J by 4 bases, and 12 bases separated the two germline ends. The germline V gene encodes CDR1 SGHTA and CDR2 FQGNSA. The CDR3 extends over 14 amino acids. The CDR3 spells CASSAWGSYNEQFF. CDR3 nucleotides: TGTGCCAGCAGCGCCTGGGGGTCTTACAATGAGCAGTTCTTC. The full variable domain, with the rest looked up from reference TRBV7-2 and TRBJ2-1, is GAGVSQSPSNKVTEKGKDVELRCDPISGHTALYWYRQSLGQGLEFLIYFQGNSAPDKSGLPSDRFSAERTGGSVSTLTIQRTQQEDSAVYLCASSAWGSYNEQFFGPGTRLTVL.